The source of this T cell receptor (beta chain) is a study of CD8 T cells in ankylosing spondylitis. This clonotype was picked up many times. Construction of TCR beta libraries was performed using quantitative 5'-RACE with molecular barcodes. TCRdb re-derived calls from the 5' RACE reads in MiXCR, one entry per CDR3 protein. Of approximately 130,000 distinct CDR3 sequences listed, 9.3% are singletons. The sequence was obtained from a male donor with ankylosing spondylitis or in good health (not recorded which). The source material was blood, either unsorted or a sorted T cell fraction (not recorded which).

The CDR3 DNA is TGTGCCAGCACCCCGAGCGGGATAGGTACAGATACGCAGTATTTT. Amino acid sequence: CASTPSGIGTDTQYF. The rearrangement joins TRBV12-3 or TRBV12-4 to TRBJ2-3, with TRBD2 identical over 7 bases. Trimming at V came to 7 bases and at J to 3 bases, leaving 10 bases not matched to a gene. The CDR3 extends over 15 amino acids.